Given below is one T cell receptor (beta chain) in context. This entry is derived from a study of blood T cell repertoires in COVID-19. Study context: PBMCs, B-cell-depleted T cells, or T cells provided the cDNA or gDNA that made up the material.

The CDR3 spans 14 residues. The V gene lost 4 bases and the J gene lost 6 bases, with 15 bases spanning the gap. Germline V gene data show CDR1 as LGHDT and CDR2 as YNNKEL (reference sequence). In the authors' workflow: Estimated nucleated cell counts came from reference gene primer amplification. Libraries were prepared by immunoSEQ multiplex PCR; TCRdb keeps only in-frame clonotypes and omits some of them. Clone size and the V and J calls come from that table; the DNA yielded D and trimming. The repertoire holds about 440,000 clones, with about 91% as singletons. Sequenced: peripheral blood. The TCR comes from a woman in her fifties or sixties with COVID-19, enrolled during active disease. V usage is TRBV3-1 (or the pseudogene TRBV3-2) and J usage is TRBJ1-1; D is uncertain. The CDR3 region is CASSLSSGHPEAFF. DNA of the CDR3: TGTGCCAGCAGCCTCTCTTCTGGGCACCCTGAAGCTTTCTTT.